What follows are 23 T cell receptor beta chains derived from one specimen sequenced in a study of blood T cell repertoires in COVID-19. Sequencing used immunoSEQ multiplex PCR; TCRdb keeps in-frame clones, though not all of them. The sample has more than 85,000 clones, less than 85% seen once. Sequencing input: peripheral blood. Source of these receptors: a woman older than 75 with acute or convalescent COVID-19.

The chain carries TRBV19 and TRBJ1-2; D gene unclear. Trimming removed 6 bases at V and 8 bases at J, with 25 bases between. The CDR3 is made up of 16 amino acids. Looked up from germline, CDR1 is LNHDA and CDR2 is SQIVND (reference sequence). The CDR3 region is CASSRNLLTLGLGYTF. The CDR3 nucleotides read TGTGCCAGTAGCAGAAACCTGCTTACCCTCGGACTCGGCTACACCTTC.

The rearrangement joins TRBV6-4 to TRBJ1-2; TRBD1 matches at 8 bases. With 4 bases clipped from V and 4 bases from J, the junction kept 8 bases outside the gene matches. CDR1 is MRHNA, CDR2 SNTAGT, per germline. The CDR3 runs 15 residues. CDR3 sequence reads: CASSASGTGSYGYTF. In DNA, the CDR3 is TGTGCCAGCAGTGCCTCCGGGACAGGTAGCTATGGCTACACCTTC.

The CDR3 sequence: CASSDRQGARPQHF. In DNA form, the CDR3 reads TGTGCCAGTAGTGATAGACAGGGGGCCCGACCCCAGCATTTT. The V call is TRBV19, the J call TRBJ1-5; 10 nucleotides align to TRBD1. Germline-derived CDR1 and CDR2 are LNHDA and SQIVND (reference sequence). The CDR3 has 14 residues. Trimming removed 5 bases from V and 10 bases from J; junction bases left unmatched: 8.

This clone was found a few times. This chain uses TRBV4-2 with TRBJ2-3; no clear D gene. Trimming cost V 0 bases and J 2 bases, with 3 bases left between them. Germline V gene sequence: CDR1 LGHNA, CDR2 YNFKEQ. This CDR3 has 13 amino acids. The CDR3 DNA follows: TGTGCCAGCAGCCAAGAACTCACAGATACGCAGTATTTT. Amino acids: CASSQELTDTQYF.

This rearrangement joins TRBV6-5 to TRBJ2-5; 10 bases are a match to TRBD2. The germline V gene has CDR1 MNHEY and CDR2 SVGAGI. The CDR3 consists of 15 residues. Trimming took 7 bases from V and 4 from J; bases not matched to a gene: 9. The CDR3 loop reads CASKAELAGRETQYF. The CDR3 nucleotides are TGTGCCAGCAAGGCGGAACTAGCGGGGCGAGAGACCCAGTACTTC.

The chain joins TRBV28 to TRBJ1-2, with 7 positions matching TRBD1. The CDR3 totals 15 residues. CDR1 MDHEN and CDR2 SYDVKM come from the germline V gene. Trimming at V came to 5 bases and at J to 5 bases, leaving 11 bases not matched to a gene. The DNA of the CDR3 is TGTGCCAGCAGTCAAGCCAATACAGGGGAATATGGCTACACCTTC. Its translation: CASSQANTGEYGYTF.

There are a few counts of this clone. This chain joins TRBV7-6 and TRBJ2-3; TRBD2 matches at 14 bases. Germline-derived CDR1 and CDR2 are SGHVS and FNYEAQ. The CDR3 is 16 amino acids. V shed 3 bases, J shed 1 base, and the junction held 0 bases outside the gene matches. The CDR3 region has the DNA TGTGCCAGCAGCTTGGGACTAGCGGGAGGCACAGATACGCAGTATTTT. Its protein product is CASSLGLAGGTDTQYF.

The chain links TRBV10-3 to TRBJ2-3, with 16 bases fitting TRBD2. Germline V gene lookup returns CDR1 ENHRY and CDR2 SYGVKD. Losses at the gene ends were 2 bases for V and 3 bases for J; bases not matched to a gene: 8. CDR3 length: 19 amino acids. The CDR3, as DNA: TGTGCCATCAGTGAGCCTCCGGGACTAGCGGGGGGGTTAACAGATACGCAGTATTTT. Amino acid sequence: CAISEPPGLAGGLTDTQYF.

The chain has TRBV11-3 and TRBJ1-1; possible D gene TRBD1, 5 bases. Germline loops: CDR1 SGHNT, CDR2 YENEEA. V shed 5 bases and J shed 1 base, with 5 bases lying between them. This CDR3 comprises 12 residues. CDR3 amino acids: CASSGQNTEAFF. DNA of the CDR3: TGTGCCAGCAGCGGACAGAACACTGAAGCTTTCTTT.

This clone was counted only a few times. This chain links TRBV5-5 with TRBJ2-1; 7 bases are shared with TRBD1. Per the germline V gene, CDR1 is SGHKS and CDR2 is YYEKEE (reference sequence). Losses at the gene ends were 0 bases for V and 4 bases for J; bases not matched to a gene: 4. The CDR3 is made up of 15 amino acids. CDR3 bases: TGTGCCAGCAGCTTGGAGGGACAGACGTACAATGAGCAGTTCTTC. It encodes CASSLEGQTYNEQFF.

The chain uses TRBV7-2 and TRBJ2-3, with 8 bases identical to TRBD2. V lost 3 bases, J lost 5 bases, and 4 bases stayed unmatched. Germline-derived CDR1 and CDR2 are SGHTA and FQGNSA. The CDR3 runs 14 residues. The CDR3 loop is CASSLTGGVDTQYF. In DNA, the CDR3 is TGTGCCAGCAGCTTGACGGGAGGGGTAGATACGCAGTATTTT.

The chain combines TRBV12-3 or TRBV12-4 with TRBJ1-2, with 7 bases that match TRBD1. The V segment lost 5 bases and the J segment 8 bases; nucleotides outside the gene matches: 5. This CDR3 is built from 12 residues. The CDR3: CASSLRQGGYTF. For the CDR3, the DNA is TGTGCCAGCAGTCTCAGACAGGGAGGCTACACCTTC.

On this clone itself: Relative to the germline gene, one junction end is altered; a read error may explain this. The chain joins TRBV14 to TRBJ2-7; 14 nucleotides agree with TRBD2. The CDR3 covers 17 residues. CDR1 SGHDN and CDR2 FVKESK come from the germline V gene. The CDR3 sequence: CASSLIDRPGLAGEESF. CDR3 nucleotide sequence: TGTGCCAGCAGCCTTATCGACAGACCGGGACTAGCGGGAGAAGAGAGCTTC.

This clone occurred once. V gene TRBV7-7 combines with J gene TRBJ2-3, with TRBD2 matching over 13 bases. Germline V gene data show CDR1 as SSHAT and CDR2 as FNYEAQ (reference sequence). V trimming: 5 bases; J trimming: 5 bases; junction bases outside the gene matches: 7. The length of the CDR3 is 16 residues. CDR3 in DNA: TGTGCCAGCAGCGTAGGACTAGCGGGAGCCCAAGATACGCAGTATTTT. It yields the protein CASSVGLAGAQDTQYF.

V gene TRBV30 combines with J gene TRBJ1-1; D perhaps matches TRBD1 (5 bases). CDR3 length equals 13 residues. Per the germline V gene, CDR1 is GTSNPN and CDR2 is SVGIG (reference sequence). V was shortened by 0 bases and J by 3 bases, with 8 bases between the two germline ends. The CDR3 is CAWSVQGDTEAFF. The CDR3 nucleotides read TGTGCCTGGAGTGTACAAGGGGACACTGAAGCTTTCTTT.

This chain links TRBV28 with TRBJ2-3; D is possibly TRBD2 (6 bases). Trimming removed 3 bases from V and 0 bases from J, with 22 bases in between. Germline values: CDR1 MDHEN, CDR2 SYDVKM. This CDR3 has 19 amino acids. The CDR3 DNA sequence: TGTGCCAGCAGTTTCTTCGGGGGTGGGCAAGTAGGCAGCACAGATACGCAGTATTTT. It is translated as CASSFFGGGQVGSTDTQYF.

This sequence joins TRBV10-1 and TRBJ2-3, with D perhaps matching TRBD2 (5 bases). V was pared by 3 bases and J by 4 bases, with 23 bases between. The CDR3 runs to 18 residues. CDR1 WNHNN and CDR2 SYGVQD come from the germline V gene (reference sequence). CDR3 DNA sequence: TGCGCCAGCAGTGAAACTAACGGTGTAGGGTCGGGATCAGATACGCAGTATTTT. Its translation: CASSETNGVGSGSDTQYF.

The rearrangement links TRBV30 to TRBJ1-2; 7 bases map to TRBD1. Germline loops: CDR1 GTSNPN, CDR2 SVGIG (reference sequence). CDR3 size: 14 residues. The V gene end was trimmed by 4 bases and the J gene end by 2 bases; junction bases not matched to a gene: 7. The CDR3 DNA reads as TGTGCCTGGATAGGGGGCGCAGGAAACTATGGCTACACCTTC. This translates into CAWIGGAGNYGYTF. Full variable domain (rest looked up from reference TRBV30 and TRBJ1-2): SQTIHQWPATLVQPVGSPLSLECTVEGTSNPNLYWYRQAAGRGLQLLFYSVGIGQISSEVPQNLSASRPQDRQFILSSKKLLLSDSGFYLCAWIGGAGNYGYTFGSGTRLTVV.

This clone occurred a few times. The chain combines TRBV7-9 with TRBJ1-2; 9 bases are shared with TRBD1. V lost 5 bases and J lost 4; bases outside the gene matches: 11. The CDR3 extends over 16 amino acids. Germline V gene lookup returns CDR1 SEHNR and CDR2 FQNEAQ (reference sequence). CDR3 sequence reads: CASSQGGTGLFYGYTF. CDR3 sequence (DNA): TGTGCCAGCAGCCAAGGCGGGACAGGGCTCTTCTATGGCTACACCTTC. Full variable domain (outside the CDR3, taken from reference TRBV7-9 and TRBJ1-2): DTGVSQNPRHKITKRGQNVTFRCDPISEHNRLYWYRQTLGQGPEFLTYFQNEAQLEKSRLLSDRFSAERPKGSFSTLEIQRTEQGDSAMYLCASSQGGTGLFYGYTFGSGTRLTVV.

The V and J genes are TRBV2 and TRBJ2-3, with 9 bases that match TRBD2. Germline CDR1 SNHLY, CDR2 FYNNEI. Losses at the gene ends were 6 bases for V and 3 bases for J; bases not matched to a gene: 13. This CDR3 comprises 17 residues. The CDR3: CASRVNLAGSRTDTQYF. In DNA, the CDR3 is TGTGCCAGCAGAGTGAACCTAGCGGGGTCACGAACAGATACGCAGTATTTT.

The chain combines TRBV2 with TRBJ2-6, with D maybe TRBD1 (6 bases). CDR3 length: 18 residues. CDR1 is SNHLY and CDR2 is FYNNEI in the germline V gene. V shed 2 bases and J shed 0 bases, with 14 bases lying between them. The CDR3 DNA is TGTGCCAGCAGTGAAATGGGGGCCCTTATCTCTGGGGCCAACGTCCTGACTTTC. Translating it yields CASSEMGALISGANVLTF.

This clone came up once. The V and J genes are TRBV27 and TRBJ1-5; D not certain. Germline values: CDR1 MNHEY, CDR2 SMNVEV (reference sequence). V gave up 6 bases and J gave up 0 bases, with 9 bases separating them. The CDR3 loop spans 14 amino acids. Here the CDR3 DNA reads TGTGCCAGCAGCCAGTGGAGTAGCAATCAGCCCCAGCATTTT. Its protein product is CASSQWSSNQPQHF.

The chain is built from TRBV6-5 and TRBJ1-1; D is possibly TRBD1 (6 bases). Per germline, CDR1 MNHEY and CDR2 SVGAGI. Trimming removed 4 bases from V and 4 bases from J, with 13 bases in between. The length of the CDR3 is 14 residues. CDR3 DNA sequence: TGTGCCAGCAGTTTGGACAGTTGGGGCACTGAAGCTTTCTTT. Encoded protein: CASSLDSWGTEAFF.